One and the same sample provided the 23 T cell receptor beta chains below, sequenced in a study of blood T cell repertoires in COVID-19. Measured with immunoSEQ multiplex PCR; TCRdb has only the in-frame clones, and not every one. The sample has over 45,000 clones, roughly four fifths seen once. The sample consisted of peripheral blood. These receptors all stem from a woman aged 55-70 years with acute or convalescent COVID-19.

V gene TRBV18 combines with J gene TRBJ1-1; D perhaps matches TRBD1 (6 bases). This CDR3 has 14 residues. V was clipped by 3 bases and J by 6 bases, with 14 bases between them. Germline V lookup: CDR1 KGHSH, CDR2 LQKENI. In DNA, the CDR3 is TGTGCCAGCTCACCGGGGGCGGCCCAACCTGAAGCTTTCTTT. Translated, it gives CASSPGAAQPEAFF.

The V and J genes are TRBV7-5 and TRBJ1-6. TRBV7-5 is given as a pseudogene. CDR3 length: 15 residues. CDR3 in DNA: TGTGCCAGAAGCTTAAGTAGTCTCGGTAATTCACCCCTCCACTTT. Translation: CARSLSSLGNSPLHF.

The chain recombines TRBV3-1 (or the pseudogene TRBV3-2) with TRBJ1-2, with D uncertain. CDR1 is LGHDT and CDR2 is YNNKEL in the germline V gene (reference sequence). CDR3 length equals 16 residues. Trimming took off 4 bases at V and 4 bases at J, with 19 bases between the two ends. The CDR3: CASSPGRILGAYGYTF. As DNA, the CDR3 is TGTGCCAGCAGCCCAGGCCGTATCCTGGGAGCCTATGGCTACACCTTC.

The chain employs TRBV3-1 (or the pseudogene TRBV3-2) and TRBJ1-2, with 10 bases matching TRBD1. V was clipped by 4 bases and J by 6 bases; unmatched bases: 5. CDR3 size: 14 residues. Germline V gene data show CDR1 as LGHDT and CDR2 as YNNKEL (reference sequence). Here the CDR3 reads CASSRQGAENGYTF. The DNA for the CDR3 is TGTGCCAGCAGCCGACAGGGGGCTGAGAATGGCTACACCTTC.

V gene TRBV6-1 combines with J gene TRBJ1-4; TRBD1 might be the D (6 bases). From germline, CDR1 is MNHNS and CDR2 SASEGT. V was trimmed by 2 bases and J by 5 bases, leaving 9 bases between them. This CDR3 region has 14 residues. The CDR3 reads CASSEYRANEKLFF. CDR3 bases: TGTGCCAGCAGTGAATACAGGGCGAATGAAAAACTGTTTTTT.

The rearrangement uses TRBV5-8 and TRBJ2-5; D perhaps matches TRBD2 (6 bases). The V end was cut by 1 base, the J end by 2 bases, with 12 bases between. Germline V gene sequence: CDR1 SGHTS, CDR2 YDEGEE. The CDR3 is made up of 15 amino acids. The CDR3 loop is CASSLRDLDQETQYF. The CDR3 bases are TGTGCCAGCAGCTTGCGGGACTTAGATCAAGAGACCCAGTACTTC.

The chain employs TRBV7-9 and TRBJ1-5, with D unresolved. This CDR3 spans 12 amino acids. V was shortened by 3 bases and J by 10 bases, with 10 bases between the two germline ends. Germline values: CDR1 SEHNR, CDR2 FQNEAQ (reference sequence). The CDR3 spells CASSLPGLPQHF. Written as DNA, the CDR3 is TGTGCCAGCAGCTTGCCCGGACTCCCCCAGCATTTT.

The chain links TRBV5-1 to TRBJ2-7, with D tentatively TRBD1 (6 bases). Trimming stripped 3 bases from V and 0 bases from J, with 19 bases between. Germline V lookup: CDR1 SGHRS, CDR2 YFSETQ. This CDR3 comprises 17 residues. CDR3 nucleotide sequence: TGCGCCAGCAGCTCCGCCCCAACAGGGATCCGCTCCTACGAGCAGTACTTC. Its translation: CASSSAPTGIRSYEQYF.

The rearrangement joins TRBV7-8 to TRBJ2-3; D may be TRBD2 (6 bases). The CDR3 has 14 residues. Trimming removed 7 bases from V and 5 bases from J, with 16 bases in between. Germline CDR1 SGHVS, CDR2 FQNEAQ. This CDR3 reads CASTGGARKDTQYF. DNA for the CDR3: TGTGCCAGCACCGGCGGGGCTCGGAAAGATACGCAGTATTTT.

The CDR3 protein is CASTSVRSEAFF. In DNA form, the CDR3 reads TGTGCCAGCACCTCTGTTAGATCAGAAGCTTTCTTT. The J gene is TRBJ1-1, the V gene TRBV12-3 or TRBV12-4, with unresolved D. Trimming shortened V by 7 bases and J by 8 bases, and 14 bases separated the two germline ends. There are 12 residues in the CDR3.

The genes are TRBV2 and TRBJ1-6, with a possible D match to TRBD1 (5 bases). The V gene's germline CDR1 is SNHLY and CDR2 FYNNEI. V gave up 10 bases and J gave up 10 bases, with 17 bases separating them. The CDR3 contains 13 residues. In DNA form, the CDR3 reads TGTGCCACCAACCGTTTTCAGGGATCACCCCTCCACTTT. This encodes CATNRFQGSPLHF.

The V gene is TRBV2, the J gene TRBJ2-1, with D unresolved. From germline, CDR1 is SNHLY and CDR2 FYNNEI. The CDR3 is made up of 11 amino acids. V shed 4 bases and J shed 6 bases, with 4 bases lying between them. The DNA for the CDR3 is TGTGCCAGCAGTGTTAGCAATGAGCAGTTCTTC. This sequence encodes CASSVSNEQFF.

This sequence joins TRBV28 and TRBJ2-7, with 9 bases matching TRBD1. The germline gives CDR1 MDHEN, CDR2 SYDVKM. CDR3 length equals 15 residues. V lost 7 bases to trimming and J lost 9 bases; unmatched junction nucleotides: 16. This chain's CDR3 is CASTRSAGQGLRQYF. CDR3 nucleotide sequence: TGTGCCAGCACCCGCTCCGCGGGACAGGGTTTGCGGCAGTACTTC.

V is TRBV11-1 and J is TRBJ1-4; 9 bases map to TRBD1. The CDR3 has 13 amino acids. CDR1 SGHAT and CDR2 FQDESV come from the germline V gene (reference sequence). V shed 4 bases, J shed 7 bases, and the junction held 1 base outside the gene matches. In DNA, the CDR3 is TGTGCCAGCAGCTCGGGACAGGGTGAAAAACTGTTTTTT. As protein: CASSSGQGEKLFF. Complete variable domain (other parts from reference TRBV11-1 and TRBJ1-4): EAEVAQSPRYKITEKSQAVAFWCDPISGHATLYWYRQILGQGPELLVQFQDESVVDDSQLPKDRFSAERLKGVDSTLKIQPAELGDSAMYLCASSSGQGEKLFFGSGTQLSVL.

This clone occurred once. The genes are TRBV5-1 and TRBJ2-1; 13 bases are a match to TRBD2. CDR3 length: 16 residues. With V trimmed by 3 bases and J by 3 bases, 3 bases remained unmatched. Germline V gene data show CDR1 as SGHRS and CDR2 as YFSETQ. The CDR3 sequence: CASSSWTSGSYNEQFF. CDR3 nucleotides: TGCGCCAGCAGCTCATGGACTAGCGGGAGCTACAATGAGCAGTTCTTC.

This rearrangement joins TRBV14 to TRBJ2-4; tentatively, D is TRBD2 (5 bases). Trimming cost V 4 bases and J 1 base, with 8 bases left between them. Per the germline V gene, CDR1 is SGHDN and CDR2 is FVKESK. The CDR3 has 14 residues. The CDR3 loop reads CASSLGGAKNIQYF. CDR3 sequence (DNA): TGTGCCAGCAGCCTAGGAGGCGCCAAAAACATTCAGTACTTC.

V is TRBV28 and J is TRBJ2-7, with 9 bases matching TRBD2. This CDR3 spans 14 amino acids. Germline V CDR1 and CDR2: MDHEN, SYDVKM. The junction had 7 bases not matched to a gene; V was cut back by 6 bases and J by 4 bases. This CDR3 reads CASRAGGGGYEQYF. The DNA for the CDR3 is TGTGCCAGCAGAGCGGGGGGCGGAGGATACGAGCAGTACTTC.

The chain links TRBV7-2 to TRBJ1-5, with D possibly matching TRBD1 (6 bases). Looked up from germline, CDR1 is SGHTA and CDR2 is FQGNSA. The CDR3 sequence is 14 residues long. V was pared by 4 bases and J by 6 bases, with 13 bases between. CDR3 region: CASSYTTGSQPQHF. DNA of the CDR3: TGTGCCAGCAGCTACACGACAGGTAGTCAGCCCCAGCATTTT.

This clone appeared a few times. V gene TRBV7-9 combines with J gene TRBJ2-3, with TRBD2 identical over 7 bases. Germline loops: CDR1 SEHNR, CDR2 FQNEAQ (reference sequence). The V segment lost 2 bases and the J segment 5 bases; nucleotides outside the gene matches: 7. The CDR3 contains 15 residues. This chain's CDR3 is CASSLLVTGGDTQYF. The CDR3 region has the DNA TGTGCCAGCAGCTTATTAGTAACGGGGGGAGATACGCAGTATTTT. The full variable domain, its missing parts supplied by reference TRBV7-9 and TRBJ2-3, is DTGVSQNPRHKITKRGQNVTFRCDPISEHNRLYWYRQTLGQGPEFLTYFQNEAQLEKSRLLSDRFSAERPKGSFSTLEIQRTEQGDSAMYLCASSLLVTGGDTQYFGPGTRLTVL.

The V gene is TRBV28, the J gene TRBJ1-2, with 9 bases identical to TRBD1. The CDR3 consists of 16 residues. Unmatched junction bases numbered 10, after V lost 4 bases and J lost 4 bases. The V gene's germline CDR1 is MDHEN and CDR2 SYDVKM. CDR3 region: CASSSDRGFWFYGYTF. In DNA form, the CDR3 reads TGTGCCAGCAGTTCGGACAGGGGCTTTTGGTTCTATGGCTACACCTTC.

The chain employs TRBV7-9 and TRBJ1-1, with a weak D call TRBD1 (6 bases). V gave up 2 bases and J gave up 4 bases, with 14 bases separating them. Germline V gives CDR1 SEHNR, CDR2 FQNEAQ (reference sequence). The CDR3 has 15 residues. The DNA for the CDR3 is TGTGCCAGCAGCTTATCCTCAGGGGAAGGCACTGAAGCTTTCTTT. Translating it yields CASSLSSGEGTEAFF.

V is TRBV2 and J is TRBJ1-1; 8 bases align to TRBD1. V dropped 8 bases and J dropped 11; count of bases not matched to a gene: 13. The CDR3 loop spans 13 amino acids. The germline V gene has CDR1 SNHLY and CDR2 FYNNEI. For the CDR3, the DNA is TGTGCCAGCCATAAGGGACAGGTTTTTGGGGCTTTCTTT. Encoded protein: CASHKGQVFGAFF.

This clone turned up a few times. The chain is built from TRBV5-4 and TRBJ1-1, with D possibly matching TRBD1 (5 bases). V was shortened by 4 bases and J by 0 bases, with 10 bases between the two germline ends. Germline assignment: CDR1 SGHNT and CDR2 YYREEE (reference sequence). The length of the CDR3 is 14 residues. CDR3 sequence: CASSPTVMNTEAFF. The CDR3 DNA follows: TGTGCCAGCAGCCCGACAGTCATGAACACTGAAGCTTTCTTT. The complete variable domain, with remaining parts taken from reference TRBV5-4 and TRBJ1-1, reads ETGVTQSPTHLIKTRGQQVTLRCSSQSGHNTVSWYQQALGQGPQFIFQYYREEENGRGNFPPRFSGLQFPNYSSELNVNALELDDSALYLCASSPTVMNTEAFFGQGTRLTVV.